The next 18 T cell receptor beta chains were all read from a single sample in a study of shared clonotypes between healthy human individuals. TCRdb's table, derived via immunoSEQ multiplex PCR, lists solely in-frame clones and lacks some. The repertoire includes about 470,000 clones, about 85% of them detected once, and about 13% sits in the top ten. Sequenced: PBMCs. These receptors were obtained from a woman aged 40 to 55 in good health. Some clones in this sample may be carry-over from other donors' samples.

The chain couples TRBV18 to TRBJ1-3; D is undetermined. Germline V lookup: CDR1 KGHSH, CDR2 LQKENI. The V and J ends lost 2 bases and 4 bases respectively, with 3 bases between them. The CDR3 is 12 residues long. The CDR3 region has the DNA TGTGCCAGCTCACCAATAGGAAACACCATATATTTT. This sequence encodes CASSPIGNTIYF.

The gene calls are TRBV7-3 and TRBJ2-1; no reliable D call. Germline V gives CDR1 SGHTA, CDR2 FQGTGA. The V gene lost 5 bases and the J gene lost 0 bases, with 11 bases spanning the gap. The CDR3 extends over 15 amino acids. The CDR3 DNA reads as TGTGCCAGCAGCCCCGAGGTGGTCTCCTACAATGAGCAGTTCTTC. Amino acids: CASSPEVVSYNEQFF.

The CDR3 DNA reads TGTGCCAGCAGCGTAGGCCGGGACAGGGGCTACGAGCAGTACTTC. Translating gives CASSVGRDRGYEQYF. The J gene is TRBJ2-7, the V gene TRBV5-5; 10 nucleotides agree with TRBD1. The CDR3 covers 15 residues. Germline V CDR1 and CDR2: SGHKS, YYEKEE (reference sequence). With 4 bases clipped from V and 3 bases from J, the junction kept 7 bases outside the gene matches.

J is TRBJ2-7 and V is TRBV7-9, with 10 bases fitting TRBD2. V shed 5 bases and J 3 bases; nucleotides not matched to a gene: 7. Germline CDR1 and CDR2: SEHNR and FQNEAQ (reference sequence). This CDR3 is built from 15 residues. CDR3 sequence (DNA): TGTGCCAGCAGCCCTAGCGGGAGCGACCTCTACGAGCAGTACTTC. This translates into CASSPSGSDLYEQYF.

This clone has only one observation. The genes are TRBV10-2 and TRBJ1-5, with no clear D. There are 14 residues in the CDR3. In germline, CDR1 is WSHSY, CDR2 SAAADI. Trimming took 9 bases from V and 0 from J, leaving 12 bases between them. The CDR3 protein is CASKPGASNQPQHF. In nucleotides, the CDR3 is TGCGCCAGTAAGCCGGGAGCTAGCAATCAGCCCCAGCATTTT.

The J gene is TRBJ1-1, the V gene TRBV7-8, with D uncertain. The CDR3 totals 13 residues. CDR1 and CDR2 (germline): SGHVS, FQNEAQ. V was shortened by 4 bases and J by 0 bases, with 6 bases between the two germline ends. CDR3: CASSSGMNTEAFF. CDR3 sequence (DNA): TGTGCCAGCAGCTCAGGTATGAACACTGAAGCTTTCTTT.

This sequence joins TRBV11-3 and TRBJ2-1; D unresolved. The CDR3 totals 15 residues. Per germline, CDR1 SGHNT and CDR2 YENEEA. Trimming shortened V by 1 base and J by 1 base, and 8 bases separated the two germline ends. In DNA form, the CDR3 reads TGTGCCAGCAGCTTAGGCGGAAGATCCTACAATGAGCAGTTCTTC. This encodes CASSLGGRSYNEQFF.

CDR3 residues: CASRTRDRGHQKLFF. Here the CDR3 DNA reads TGTGCCAGCAGAACCCGGGACAGGGGGCATCAGAAACTGTTTTTT. The chain recombines TRBV7-8 with TRBJ1-4; TRBD1 matches at 12 bases. J was trimmed by 11 bases and V by 6 bases; bases with no gene match: 10. This CDR3 is 15 amino acids long. The germline V gene encodes CDR1 SGHVS and CDR2 FQNEAQ. The entire variable domain, with the rest obtained from reference TRBV7-8 and TRBJ1-4, is as follows: GAGVSQSPRYKVAKRGQDVALRCDPISGHVSLFWYQQALGQGPEFLTYFQNEAQLDKSGLPSDRFFAERPEGSVSTLKIQRTQQEDSAVYLCASRTRDRGHQKLFFGSGTQLSVL.

The chain joins TRBV14 to TRBJ1-1; D call uncertain. Per germline, CDR1 SGHDN and CDR2 FVKESK. V was shortened by 3 bases and J by 4 bases, with 9 bases between the two germline ends. The CDR3 extends over 13 amino acids. CDR3 DNA: TGTGCCAGCAGCCAGGGGAGGGCCACTGAAGCTTTCTTT. Protein sequence: CASSQGRATEAFF.

The V call is TRBV30, the J call TRBJ1-2; a weak D match, TRBD1 (6 bases). Trimming removed 0 bases at V and 4 bases at J, with 15 bases between. The V gene's germline CDR1 is GTSNPN and CDR2 SVGIG (reference sequence). The CDR3 sequence is 15 residues long. CDR3: CAWSVRGGGVYGYTF. For the CDR3, the DNA is TGTGCCTGGAGTGTACGGGGAGGGGGAGTCTATGGCTACACCTTC.

This sequence joins TRBV4-2 and TRBJ2-5; D is undetermined. The better agreement between TRBJ2-7 and the DNA end casts doubt on the J call. CDR3 size: 14 residues. Germline CDR1 is LGHNA and CDR2 is YNFKEQ. CDR3 sequence (DNA): TGTGCCAGCAGCCCCGTAGGACGGCCCTACGAGCAGTACTTC. This gives the protein CASSPVGRPYEQYF.

The rearrangement links TRBV5-4 to TRBJ2-7; 12 positions match TRBD2. Germline V lookup: CDR1 SGHNT, CDR2 YYREEE (reference sequence). The CDR3 covers 16 residues. The V gene end was trimmed by 4 bases and the J gene end by 0 bases; junction bases not matched to a gene: 5. CDR3 coding DNA: TGTGCCAGCAGCCTGAAGACTAGCGGGAGCTCCTACGAGCAGTACTTC. It specifies CASSLKTSGSSYEQYF.

The chain links TRBV29-1 to TRBJ2-7; 11 nucleotides match TRBD2. CDR1 is SQVTM, CDR2 ANQGSEA, per germline. V lost 1 base, J lost 4 bases, and 3 bases stayed unmatched. The CDR3 covers 14 residues. The CDR3 reads CSVEVAGGPYEQYF. CDR3 in DNA: TGCAGCGTTGAAGTAGCGGGAGGGCCTTACGAGCAGTACTTC.

The J gene is TRBJ1-4, the V gene TRBV29-1, with 9 bases lining up with TRBD1. Trimming removed 8 bases from V and 8 bases from J; junction bases left unmatched: 9. In germline, CDR1 is SQVTM, CDR2 ANQGSEA. The CDR3 is made up of 13 amino acids. This CDR3 is CSIARDRVEKLFF. In DNA, the CDR3 is TGCAGCATCGCCCGGGACAGGGTAGAAAAACTGTTTTTT.

The rearrangement links TRBV12-5 to TRBJ2-3; D perhaps matches TRBD2 (6 bases). Germline V gives CDR1 LGHNT, CDR2 FRNRAP. The length of the CDR3 is 15 residues. V shed 2 bases and J shed 3 bases, with 12 bases lying between them. CDR3: CASGLRREITDTQYF. The CDR3 nucleotides are TGTGCTAGTGGTTTGAGACGGGAGATTACAGATACGCAGTATTTT.

This sequence joins TRBV9 and TRBJ2-5; D gene uncertain. This CDR3 has 12 amino acids. Germline assignment: CDR1 SGDLS and CDR2 YYNGEE. Trimming pared 4 bases from V and 4 bases from J, leaving 8 bases between. The CDR3 loop is CASSRRLETQYF. CDR3 in DNA: TGTGCCAGCAGCAGACGTCTAGAGACCCAGTACTTC.

The chain recombines TRBV9 with TRBJ2-1; D is unresolved. CDR3 length equals 13 residues. The ends were cut back, 1 base at V and 5 bases at J, with 7 bases in the middle. Germline lookup yields CDR1 SGDLS and CDR2 YYNGEE. The CDR3 protein is CASSVLPDNEQFF. The CDR3 region has the DNA TGTGCCAGCAGCGTACTGCCAGACAATGAGCAGTTCTTC.

The sample holds a few counts of this clone. Given a much more abundant clone one base away, this may be a read error. The chain links TRBV30 to TRBJ1-1; D unresolved. CDR1 and CDR2 (germline): GTSNPN, SVGIG (reference sequence). The CDR3 runs 15 residues. Trimming took 3 bases from V and 1 from J, leaving 15 bases between them. The CDR3: CAWSLGRKKNTEAFF. In nucleotides, the CDR3 is TGTGCCTGGAGCCTTGGACGGAAAAAGAACACTGAAGCTTTCTTT.